The subject of this entry is one T cell receptor (beta chain). The data were obtained in a study of T-cell reconstitution after alpha-beta-depleted transplantation in children. During its preparation, the TCRbeta library received unique molecular identifiers. TCRdb re-called the PCR reads through MiXCR, storing one row per CDR3 protein. Here the sample spans 500,000 to 600,000 distinct CDR3 sequences, around 19% being singletons. Trimming at V came to 5 bases and at J to 13 bases, leaving 13 bases not matched to a gene. Germline V gene lookup returns CDR1 SGHVS and CDR2 FNYEAQ. The CDR3 sequence is 15 residues long.

This receptor was identified in a human donor who donated a stem cell graft to a child with acute lymphoblastic leukemia. This chain joins TRBV7-6 and TRBJ2-6; 8 positions agree with TRBD1. Sequencing used PBMCs from the stem cell graft donor, obtained from the stem cell graft. CDR3 in amino acids: CASSELLTGVDVLTF. The DNA of the CDR3 is TGTGCCAGCAGCGAATTATTGACAGGGGTCGATGTCCTGACTTTC.